The 32 T cell receptor beta chains in this list originate from one sample, sequenced in a study of cytomegalovirus exposure and HLA in healthy donors. It was with 60 Vbeta and 13 Jbeta primers that the PCR ran. Assay: immunoSEQ multiplex PCR; the TCRdb copy retains only in-frame clones and omits some. This sample has 210,000 or so clones, with less than 85% found just once. Specimen: PBMCs. These receptors came from a man aged 18 to 35 in good health and CMV-seronegative.

V and J are TRBV6-5 and TRBJ2-5; possible D gene TRBD1, 6 bases. V gave up 6 bases and J gave up 1 base, with 12 bases separating them. The CDR3 runs 14 residues. Germline assignment: CDR1 MNHEY and CDR2 SVGAGI. CDR3 sequence (DNA): TGTGCCAGCAGGCTAACAGGGATCCAAGAGACCCAGTACTTC. Encoded protein: CASRLTGIQETQYF.

The V call is TRBV4-1, the J call TRBJ2-3; D gene ambiguous. Per the germline V gene, CDR1 is MGHRA and CDR2 is YSYEKL. The CDR3 has 15 amino acids. Deletions cut 1 base from V and 2 bases from J, with 10 bases between. The CDR3 DNA sequence: TGCGCCAGCAGCCAAGGGCGGCGATTCACAGATACGCAGTATTTT. Encoded protein: CASSQGRRFTDTQYF.

The rearrangement uses TRBV27 and TRBJ2-4, with 12 bases identical to TRBD2. The CDR3 totals 17 residues. CDR1 and CDR2 from the germline V gene are MNHEY and SMNVEV (reference sequence). The ends lost 5 bases at V and 1 base at J; junction bases unmatched: 6. This CDR3 reads CASSPGLAGWAKNIQYF. The CDR3 DNA sequence: TGTGCCAGCAGTCCCGGACTAGCGGGATGGGCCAAAAACATTCAGTACTTC.

This rearrangement joins TRBV19 to TRBJ1-3; no clear D. The CDR3 totals 14 residues. From germline, CDR1 is LNHDA and CDR2 SQIVND (reference sequence). Deletions cut 8 bases from V and 0 bases from J, with 11 bases between. The CDR3 DNA follows: TGTGCCAGTGGACTCCTGGGCTCTGGAAACACCATATATTTT. It codes for CASGLLGSGNTIYF.

The table lists this clone with a few counts. The rearrangement uses TRBV2 and TRBJ1-5, with TRBD1 matching 7 bases. The ends lost 5 bases at V and 5 bases at J; junction bases unmatched: 9. This CDR3 comprises 15 residues. In germline, CDR1 is SNHLY, CDR2 FYNNEI. In nucleotides, the CDR3 is TGTGCCAGCAGTCCGGGACAGTTACAATATCAGCCCCAGCATTTT. Its translation: CASSPGQLQYQPQHF.

CDR3 nucleotide sequence: TGTGCCAGCACCCGGGACGGGAGAGTTAACACTGAAGCTTTCTTT. Its translation is CASTRDGRVNTEAFF. This sequence joins TRBV6-5 and TRBJ1-1, with D tentatively TRBD1 (5 bases). The CDR3 extends over 15 amino acids. The V and J ends lost 7 bases and 2 bases respectively, with 17 bases between them. CDR1 and CDR2 (germline): MNHEY, SVGAGI.

The chain recombines TRBV6-1 with TRBJ1-2; D gene unclear. With 6 bases removed from V and 3 bases from J, the gap between germline ends came to 14 bases. The CDR3 loop spans 14 amino acids. The germline CDR1 and CDR2 sequences are MNHNS and SASEGT. The CDR3 sequence is CASRVTGKDYGYTF. DNA of the CDR3: TGTGCCAGCAGGGTTACGGGGAAGGACTATGGCTACACCTTC.

The chain couples TRBV5-1 to TRBJ2-5, with 11 bases that match TRBD2. Near its end, the DNA agrees better with TRBJ2-7, so the J call may be wrong. The germline gives CDR1 SGHRS, CDR2 YFSETQ. This CDR3 comprises 19 residues. The chain's CDR3 is CASSWKTSGNLRGAYEQYF. The CDR3 coding sequence is TGCGCCAGCAGCTGGAAGACTAGCGGGAACCTTAGGGGCGCCTACGAGCAGTACTTC.

The CDR3 reads CASSPGITWETQYF. CDR3 bases: TGCGCCAGCAGCCCCGGTATAACTTGGGAGACCCAGTACTTC. The chain employs TRBV5-1 and TRBJ2-5; D gene unclear. Germline V CDR1 and CDR2: SGHRS, YFSETQ. The V end was cut by 4 bases, the J end by 5 bases, with 15 bases between. The CDR3 loop spans 14 amino acids.

The gene calls are TRBV4-1 and TRBJ1-5, with D unresolved. Per germline, CDR1 MGHRA and CDR2 YSYEKL. The V and J ends lost 1 base and 0 bases respectively, with 7 bases between them. The CDR3 covers 15 residues. DNA for the CDR3: TGCGCCAGCAGCCAAGGCGGCTATAGCAATCAGCCCCAGCATTTT. Translation gives CASSQGGYSNQPQHF.

This clone was seen once. Written as DNA, the CDR3 is TGTGCCAGCAGTTACTCAGGGGTGGTGAGGGCCAACGTCCTGACTTTC. Residues: CASSYSGVVRANVLTF. V gene TRBV6-5 combines with J gene TRBJ2-6; maybe TRBD1 (5 bases). V dropped 0 bases and J dropped 5 bases, with 11 bases sitting between them. This CDR3 contains 16 residues. Per the germline V gene, CDR1 is MNHEY and CDR2 is SVGAGI.

V is TRBV18 and J is TRBJ1-4; 8 nucleotides match TRBD1. The CDR3 extends over 14 amino acids. Germline V gene lookup returns CDR1 KGHSH and CDR2 LQKENI. Trimming removed 6 bases from V and 7 bases from J; junction bases left unmatched: 7. The DNA of the CDR3 is TGTGCCAGCTCGCCAGGACAGGGTAGTGAAAAACTGTTTTTT. It yields the protein CASSPGQGSEKLFF. The full variable domain, with the rest looked up from reference TRBV18 and TRBJ1-4, is NAGVMQNPRHLVRRRGQEARLRCSPMKGHSHVYWYRQLPEEGLKFMVYLQKENIIDESGMPKERFSAEFPKEGPSILRIQQVVRGDSAAYFCASSPGQGSEKLFFGSGTQLSVL.

The V and J genes are TRBV28 and TRBJ1-1, with D hard to call. V was cut by 6 bases and J by 0 bases, with 14 bases left in between. Germline lookup yields CDR1 MDHEN and CDR2 SYDVKM. The CDR3 spans 15 residues. This CDR3 is CASRGRTVMNTEAFF. CDR3 bases: TGTGCCAGCAGGGGGAGGACGGTCATGAACACTGAAGCTTTCTTT.

This clone was detected only a few times. This sequence joins TRBV27 and TRBJ1-1; D unclear. The CDR3 runs 11 residues. CDR1 and CDR2 (germline): MNHEY, SMNVEV (reference sequence). The V gene lost 6 bases and the J gene lost 4 bases, with 6 bases spanning the gap. The CDR3: CASRSFTEAFF. The CDR3 DNA reads as TGTGCCAGCAGGTCCTTCACTGAAGCTTTCTTT.

This clone was observed a handful of times. The CDR3 nucleotides read TGTGCCAGCACACAGGGGGGATACAATGAGCAGTTCTTC. This encodes CASTQGGYNEQFF. The chain uses TRBV28 and TRBJ2-1; 8 nucleotides match TRBD1. The CDR3 is made up of 13 amino acids. The trim removed 7 bases at V and 4 bases at J, leaving 3 bases unmatched. Germline V gene sequence: CDR1 MDHEN, CDR2 SYDVKM.

V usage is TRBV2 and J usage is TRBJ2-2, with D possibly being TRBD2 (5 bases). The length of the CDR3 is 13 residues. The V and J ends lost 8 bases and 2 bases respectively, with 9 bases between them. CDR1 is SNHLY, CDR2 FYNNEI, per germline. The CDR3, as DNA: TGTGCCAGCGAGGGAATCAACACCGGGGAGCTGTTTTTT. Its protein product is CASEGINTGELFF.

CDR3 DNA sequence: TGTGCCAGCAGCTTAGGGGACAGCTACGAGCAGTACTTC. Its protein product is CASSLGDSYEQYF. The V gene is TRBV7-2, the J gene TRBJ2-7; 7 bases match TRBD1. J gave up 3 bases and V 1 base, and 0 bases lay outside the gene matches. Germline V lookup: CDR1 SGHTA, CDR2 FQGNSA. This CDR3 region has 13 residues.

This clone was recorded only once. The chain employs TRBV29-1 and TRBJ2-7; 7 bases line up with TRBD2. Looked up from germline, CDR1 is SQVTM and CDR2 is ANQGSEA. This CDR3 has 13 residues. Trimming at V came to 4 bases and at J to 0 bases, leaving 3 bases not matched to a gene. The CDR3 region has the DNA TGCAGCGTTGTCCAGCGGGACTCCTACGAGCAGTACTTC. Translation: CSVVQRDSYEQYF.

This rearrangement joins TRBV6-5 to TRBJ1-2; TRBD1 matches 10 bases. Germline loops: CDR1 MNHEY, CDR2 SVGAGI. This CDR3 has 15 amino acids. The V segment lost 7 bases and the J segment 5 bases; nucleotides outside the gene matches: 10. CDR3 nucleotide sequence: TGTGCCAGCATAAGTCGGGACAGGGGAATATATGGCTACACCTTC. Its protein product is CASISRDRGIYGYTF.

The rearrangement joins TRBV9 to TRBJ2-5; the D gene is possibly TRBD2 (5 bases). This CDR3 contains 13 residues. The V end was cut by 0 bases, the J end by 4 bases, with 7 bases between. The germline V gene has CDR1 SGDLS and CDR2 YYNGEE. The CDR3, as DNA: TGTGCCAGCAGCGTAGCTGGGAGAGAGACCCAGTACTTC. Translation: CASSVAGRETQYF.

This chain links TRBV2 with TRBJ2-7; 11 bases map to TRBD1. Germline V lookup: CDR1 SNHLY, CDR2 FYNNEI. This CDR3 comprises 13 residues. The V gene end was trimmed by 7 bases and the J gene end by 6 bases; junction bases not matched to a gene: 5. The CDR3 region has the DNA TGTGCCAGCAACGGGGACAGGGGGGGCGAGCAGTACTTC. Amino acid sequence: CASNGDRGGEQYF.

V is TRBV28 and J is TRBJ2-5; TRBD2 matches 14 bases. CDR1 is MDHEN, CDR2 SYDVKM, per germline. This CDR3 spans 19 amino acids. V gave up 2 bases and J gave up 5 bases; unmatched junction bases: 13. CDR3 bases: TGTGCCAGCAGTTTAATCGCCGGGACTAGCGGGAGAATTCTGGAGACCCAGTACTTC. It translates to CASSLIAGTSGRILETQYF. The variable domain in full, completed from reference TRBV28 and TRBJ2-5, reads DVKVTQSSRYLVKRTGEKVFLECVQDMDHENMFWYRQDPGLGLRLIYFSYDVKMKEKGDIPEGYSVSREKKERFSLILESASTNQTSMYLCASSLIAGTSGRILETQYFGPGTRLLVL.

The V and J genes are TRBV6-5 and TRBJ2-7, with D hard to call. With 0 bases removed from V and 3 bases from J, the gap between germline ends came to 15 bases. The CDR3 consists of 16 residues. CDR1 is MNHEY and CDR2 is SVGAGI in the germline V gene. The CDR3 nucleotides are TGTGCCAGCAGTTACTCCGCGGTTTCGTCAATCTACGAGCAGTACTTC. Its protein is CASSYSAVSSIYEQYF.

This clone was seen a few times. The rearrangement joins TRBV20-1 to TRBJ2-3; perhaps TRBD1 as D (5 bases). Germline CDR1 DFQATT, CDR2 SNEGSKA (reference sequence). Trimming pared 3 bases from V and 12 bases from J, leaving 13 bases between. The CDR3 extends over 11 amino acids. The DNA for the CDR3 is TGCAGTGCTAGTGGGCAGGGTGTTCAGTATTTT. Protein sequence: CSASGQGVQYF.

This rearrangement joins TRBV2 to TRBJ1-2, with TRBD1 matching over 9 bases. Unmatched junction bases numbered 12, after V lost 5 bases and J lost 8 bases. The CDR3 length is 15 residues. Germline V gives CDR1 SNHLY, CDR2 FYNNEI. CDR3 region: CASSFSQQGARGYTF. The CDR3 nucleotides read TGTGCCAGCAGTTTCTCCCAACAGGGGGCGCGGGGCTACACCTTC. The complete variable domain, with remaining parts taken from reference TRBV2 and TRBJ1-2, reads EPEVTQTPSHQVTQMGQEVILRCVPISNHLYFYWYRQILGQKVEFLVSFYNNEISEKSEIFDDQFSVERPDGSNFTLKIRSTKLEDSAMYFCASSFSQQGARGYTFGSGTRLTVV.

This chain uses TRBV6-1 with TRBJ2-7, with a tentative D call TRBD2 (6 bases). CDR3 length equals 16 residues. Germline V gene data show CDR1 as MNHNS and CDR2 as SASEGT. The V and J ends lost 2 bases and 5 bases respectively, with 19 bases between them. In DNA form, the CDR3 reads TGTGCCAGCAGTGAATATCTCGGACGGGGGTTAGACGAGCAGTACTTC. Translation gives CASSEYLGRGLDEQYF.

The CDR3 loop reads CAWSVRVVETQYF. CDR3 DNA sequence: TGTGCCTGGAGTGTGCGTGTTGTGGAGACCCAGTACTTC. V and J are TRBV30 and TRBJ2-5; no clear D gene. V lost 0 bases and J 5 bases, leaving 10 bases between the germline ends. Germline CDR1 and CDR2: GTSNPN and SVGIG (reference sequence). The CDR3 covers 13 residues.

CDR3 protein: CASSLEATSSYEQYF. CDR3 DNA: TGTGCCAGCAGCTTAGAGGCGACTAGCTCCTACGAGCAGTACTTC. The chain combines TRBV7-3 with TRBJ2-7; perhaps TRBD2 as D (6 bases). V was trimmed by 2 bases and J by 0 bases, leaving 11 bases between them. The germline gives CDR1 SGHTA, CDR2 FQGTGA. The CDR3 has 15 residues. The full variable domain, its missing parts supplied by reference TRBV7-3 and TRBJ2-7, is GAGVSQTPSNKVTEKGKYVELRCDPISGHTALYWYRQSLGQGPEFLIYFQGTGAADDSGLPNDRFFAVRPEGSVSTLKIQRTERGDSAVYLCASSLEATSSYEQYFGPGTRLTVT.

This clone appeared a few times. The junction departs from germline at one end; a sequencing error may be responsible. The chain uses TRBV30 and TRBJ2-7; 7 bases match TRBD2. Per the germline V gene, CDR1 is GTSNPN and CDR2 is SVGIG (reference sequence). This CDR3 spans 16 amino acids. The CDR3 here is CAWSPGGRNLRRILRF. CDR3 nucleotides: TGTGCCTGGAGCCCGGGGGGACGGAATCTACGAAGGATCCTACGTTTC.

The chain combines TRBV30 with TRBJ1-5; the D gene is possibly TRBD1 (5 bases). Germline CDR1 and CDR2: GTSNPN and SVGIG (reference sequence). Trimming took 0 bases from V and 9 from J, leaving 15 bases between them. The CDR3 has 14 residues. The chain's CDR3 is CAWSVIAGRGPQHF. DNA of the CDR3: TGTGCCTGGAGTGTAATCGCAGGGCGGGGGCCCCAGCATTTT.

This clone was picked up a small number of times. This chain links TRBV28 with TRBJ1-2, with 7 bases matching TRBD1. J gave up 4 bases and V 2 bases, and 4 bases lay outside the gene matches. The CDR3 consists of 14 residues. Germline V gene lookup returns CDR1 MDHEN and CDR2 SYDVKM. This chain's CDR3 is CASSLEGATYGYTF. In nucleotides, the CDR3 is TGTGCCAGCAGTTTAGAGGGGGCCACCTATGGCTACACCTTC.

The J gene is TRBJ2-7, the V gene TRBV7-9, with D perhaps matching TRBD1 (5 bases). CDR3 length: 15 amino acids. From germline, CDR1 is SEHNR and CDR2 FQNEAQ (reference sequence). V was trimmed by 1 base and J by 5 bases, leaving 15 bases between them. The CDR3 region is CASSLGAGFNHEQYF. For the CDR3, the DNA is TGTGCCAGCAGCTTAGGGGCAGGGTTCAACCACGAGCAGTACTTC. The whole variable domain, remainder taken from reference TRBV7-9 and TRBJ2-7, is DTGVSQNPRHKITKRGQNVTFRCDPISEHNRLYWYRQTLGQGPEFLTYFQNEAQLEKSRLLSDRFSAERPKGSFSTLEIQRTEQGDSAMYLCASSLGAGFNHEQYFGPGTRLTVT.